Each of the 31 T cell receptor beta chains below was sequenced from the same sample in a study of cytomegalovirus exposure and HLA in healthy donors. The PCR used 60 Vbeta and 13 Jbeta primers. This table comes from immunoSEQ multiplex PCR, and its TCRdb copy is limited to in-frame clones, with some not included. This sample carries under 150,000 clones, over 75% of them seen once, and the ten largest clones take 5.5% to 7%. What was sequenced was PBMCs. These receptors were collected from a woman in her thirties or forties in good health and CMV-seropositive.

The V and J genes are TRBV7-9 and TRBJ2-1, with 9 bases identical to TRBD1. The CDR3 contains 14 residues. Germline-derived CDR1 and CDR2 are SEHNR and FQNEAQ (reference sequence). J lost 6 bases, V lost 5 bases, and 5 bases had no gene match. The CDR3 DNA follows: TGTGCCAGCAGCACCCAGACAGGGGGCAATGAGCAGTTCTTC. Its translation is CASSTQTGGNEQFF.

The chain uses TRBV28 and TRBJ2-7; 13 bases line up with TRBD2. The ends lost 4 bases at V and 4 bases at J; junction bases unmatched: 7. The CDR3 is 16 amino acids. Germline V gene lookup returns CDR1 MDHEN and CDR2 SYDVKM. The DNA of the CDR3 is TGTGCCAGCAGTTCCTCCGGGACTAGCGGGACGTACGAGCAGTACTTC. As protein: CASSSSGTSGTYEQYF.

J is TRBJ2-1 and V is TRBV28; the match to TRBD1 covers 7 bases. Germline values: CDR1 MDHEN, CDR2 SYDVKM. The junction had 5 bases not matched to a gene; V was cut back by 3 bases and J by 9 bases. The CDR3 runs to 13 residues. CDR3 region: CASSFTGVTEQFF. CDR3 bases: TGTGCCAGCAGTTTTACAGGGGTCACTGAGCAGTTCTTC.

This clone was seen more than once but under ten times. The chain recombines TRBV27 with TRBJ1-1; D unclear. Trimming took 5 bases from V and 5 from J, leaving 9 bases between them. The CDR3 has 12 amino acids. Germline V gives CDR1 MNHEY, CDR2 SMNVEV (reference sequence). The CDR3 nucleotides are TGTGCCAGCAGTCGGTTCGGGACTGAAGCTTTCTTT. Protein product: CASSRFGTEAFF.

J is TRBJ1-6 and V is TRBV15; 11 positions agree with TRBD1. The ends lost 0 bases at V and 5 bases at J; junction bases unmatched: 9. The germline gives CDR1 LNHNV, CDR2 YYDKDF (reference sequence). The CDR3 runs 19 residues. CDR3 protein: CATSREGQGVRVDNSPLHF. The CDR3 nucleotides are TGTGCCACCAGCAGAGAGGGACAGGGGGTTAGGGTTGATAATTCACCCCTCCACTTT.

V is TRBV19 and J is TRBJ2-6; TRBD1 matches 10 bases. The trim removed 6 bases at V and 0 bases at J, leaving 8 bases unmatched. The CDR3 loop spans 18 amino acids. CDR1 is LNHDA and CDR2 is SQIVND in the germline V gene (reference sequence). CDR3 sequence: CASSIQGQGDSGANVLTF. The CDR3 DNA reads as TGTGCCAGTAGCATACAAGGACAGGGGGACTCTGGGGCCAACGTCCTGACTTTC.

The CDR3 reads CASTPRGSSYEQYF. The CDR3 nucleotides read TGTGCCAGCACCCCTCGGGGGAGCTCCTACGAGCAGTACTTC. The gene calls are TRBV11-2 and TRBJ2-7; D perhaps matches TRBD2 (6 bases). Trimming removed 7 bases from V and 0 bases from J, with 13 bases in between. The CDR3 totals 14 residues. Germline CDR1 reads SGHAT; CDR2 reads FQNNGV.

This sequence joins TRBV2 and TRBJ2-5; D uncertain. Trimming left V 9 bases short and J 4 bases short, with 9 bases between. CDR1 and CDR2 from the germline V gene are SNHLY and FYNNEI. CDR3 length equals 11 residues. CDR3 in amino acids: CASLRRETQYF. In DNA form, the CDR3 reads TGTGCCAGTCTGAGAAGAGAGACCCAGTACTTC.

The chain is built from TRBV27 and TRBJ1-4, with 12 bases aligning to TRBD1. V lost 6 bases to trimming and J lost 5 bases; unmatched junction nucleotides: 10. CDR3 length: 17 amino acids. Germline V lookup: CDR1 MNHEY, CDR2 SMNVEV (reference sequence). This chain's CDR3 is CASRQGTGGRKNEKLFF. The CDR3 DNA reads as TGTGCCAGCAGGCAGGGGACAGGGGGCCGGAAAAATGAAAAACTGTTTTTT.

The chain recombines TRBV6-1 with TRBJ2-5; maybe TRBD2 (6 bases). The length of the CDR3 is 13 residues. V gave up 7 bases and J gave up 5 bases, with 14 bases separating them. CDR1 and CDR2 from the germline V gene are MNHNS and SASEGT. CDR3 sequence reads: CASTWDWGETQYF. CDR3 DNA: TGTGCCAGCACCTGGGACTGGGGGGAGACCCAGTACTTC.

DNA of the CDR3: TGTGCCAGCAGCGGATTGGAGGCTAGCGGGACAATTTGCGAGCAGTACTTC. It is translated as CASSGLEASGTICEQYF. This chain links TRBV7-9 with TRBJ2-7, with 9 positions matching TRBD2. Germline CDR1 is SEHNR and CDR2 is FQNEAQ (reference sequence). The CDR3 is made up of 17 amino acids. V dropped 5 bases and J dropped 6; count of bases not matched to a gene: 17.

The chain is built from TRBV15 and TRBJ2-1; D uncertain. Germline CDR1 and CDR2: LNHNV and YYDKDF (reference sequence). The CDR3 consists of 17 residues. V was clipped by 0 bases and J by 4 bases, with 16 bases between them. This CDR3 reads CATSRDAPITLYNEQFF. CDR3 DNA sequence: TGTGCCACCAGCAGAGATGCCCCTATTACCCTATACAATGAGCAGTTCTTC.

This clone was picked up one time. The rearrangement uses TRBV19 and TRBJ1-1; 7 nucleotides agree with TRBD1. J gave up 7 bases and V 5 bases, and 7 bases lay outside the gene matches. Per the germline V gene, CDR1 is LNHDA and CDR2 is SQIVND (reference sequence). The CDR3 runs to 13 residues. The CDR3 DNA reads TGTGCCAGTAGTCTGAGGGGGCAAGATGAAGCTTTCTTT. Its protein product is CASSLRGQDEAFF.

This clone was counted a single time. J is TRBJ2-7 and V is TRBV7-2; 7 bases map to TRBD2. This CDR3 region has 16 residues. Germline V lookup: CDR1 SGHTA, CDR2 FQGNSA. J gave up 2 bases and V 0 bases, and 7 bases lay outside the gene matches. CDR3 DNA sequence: TGTGCCAGCAGCTTAGCCGGGGCGGGAGAAACCTACGAGCAGTACTTC. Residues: CASSLAGAGETYEQYF.

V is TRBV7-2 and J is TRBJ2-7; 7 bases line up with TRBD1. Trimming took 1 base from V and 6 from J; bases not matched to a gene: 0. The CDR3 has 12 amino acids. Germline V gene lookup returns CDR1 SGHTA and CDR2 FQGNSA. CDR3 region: CASSLEGAEQYF. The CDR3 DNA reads TGTGCCAGCAGCTTAGAGGGGGCCGAGCAGTACTTC.

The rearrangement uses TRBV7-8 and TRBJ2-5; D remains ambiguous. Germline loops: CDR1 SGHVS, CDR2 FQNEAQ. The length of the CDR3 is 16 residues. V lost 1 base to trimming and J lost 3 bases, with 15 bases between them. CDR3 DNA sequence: TGTGCCAGCAGCTTAGATCCCCAGCGCGTCAAAGAGACCCAGTACTTC. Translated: CASSLDPQRVKETQYF.

The CDR3 spells CASSERGTSGRCTDTQYF. The CDR3 DNA sequence: TGTGCCAGCAGTGAGCGAGGGACTAGCGGGAGATGCACAGATACGCAGTATTTT. The V and J genes are TRBV27 and TRBJ2-3, with 14 bases identical to TRBD2. The CDR3 spans 18 residues. Per germline, CDR1 MNHEY and CDR2 SMNVEV (reference sequence). V trimming: 5 bases; J trimming: 1 base; junction bases outside the gene matches: 8.

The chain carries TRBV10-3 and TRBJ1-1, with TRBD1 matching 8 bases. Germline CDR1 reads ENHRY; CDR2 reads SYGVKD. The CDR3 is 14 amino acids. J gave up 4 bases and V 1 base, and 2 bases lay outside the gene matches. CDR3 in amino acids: CAISELTGGTEAFF. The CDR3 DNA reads TGTGCCATCAGTGAGTTAACAGGGGGCACTGAAGCTTTCTTT.

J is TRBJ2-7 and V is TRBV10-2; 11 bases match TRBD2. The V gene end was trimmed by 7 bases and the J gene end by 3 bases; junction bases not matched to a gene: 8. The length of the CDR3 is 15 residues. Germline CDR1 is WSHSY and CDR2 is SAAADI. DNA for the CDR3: TGCGCCAGCACCCAGAGGCTAGCGGGGGGCTACGAGCAGTACTTC. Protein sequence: CASTQRLAGGYEQYF.

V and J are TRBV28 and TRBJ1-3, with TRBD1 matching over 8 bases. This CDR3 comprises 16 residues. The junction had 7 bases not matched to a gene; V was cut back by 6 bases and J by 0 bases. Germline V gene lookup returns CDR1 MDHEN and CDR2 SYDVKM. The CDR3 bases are TGTGCCAGCAGGTCCGGGACAGGCAGCTCTGGAAACACCATATATTTT. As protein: CASRSGTGSSGNTIYF.

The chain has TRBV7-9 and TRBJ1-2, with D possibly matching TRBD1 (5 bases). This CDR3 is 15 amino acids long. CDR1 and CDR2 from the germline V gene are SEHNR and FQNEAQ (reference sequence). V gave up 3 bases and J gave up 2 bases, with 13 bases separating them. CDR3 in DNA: TGTGCCAGCAGCTTTACGGCGACAGACAACTATGGCTACACCTTC. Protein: CASSFTATDNYGYTF.

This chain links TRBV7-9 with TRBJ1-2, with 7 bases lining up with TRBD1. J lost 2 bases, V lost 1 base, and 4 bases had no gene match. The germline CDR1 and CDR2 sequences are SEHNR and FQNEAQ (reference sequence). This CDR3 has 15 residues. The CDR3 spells CASSLEGGGNYGYTF. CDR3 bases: TGTGCCAGCAGCTTAGAAGGAGGGGGCAACTATGGCTACACCTTC.

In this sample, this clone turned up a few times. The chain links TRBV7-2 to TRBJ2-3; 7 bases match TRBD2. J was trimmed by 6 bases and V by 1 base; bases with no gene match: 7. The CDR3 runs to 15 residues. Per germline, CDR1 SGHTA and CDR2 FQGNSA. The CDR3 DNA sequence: TGTGCCAGCAGCTTAGTCCTAGCGGAGGGGGATACGCAGTATTTT. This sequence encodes CASSLVLAEGDTQYF.

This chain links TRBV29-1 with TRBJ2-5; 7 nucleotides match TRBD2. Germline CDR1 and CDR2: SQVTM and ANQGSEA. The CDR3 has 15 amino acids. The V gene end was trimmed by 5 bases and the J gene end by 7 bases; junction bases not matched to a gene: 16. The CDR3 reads CSVTSGGGAFGTQYF. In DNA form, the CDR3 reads TGCAGCGTTACCTCTGGGGGGGGAGCGTTCGGGACCCAGTACTTC.

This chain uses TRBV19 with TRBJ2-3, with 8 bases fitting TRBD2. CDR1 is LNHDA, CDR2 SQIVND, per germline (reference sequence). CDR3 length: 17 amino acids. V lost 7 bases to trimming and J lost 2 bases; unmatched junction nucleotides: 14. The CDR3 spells CASTDSLGGRLTDTQYF. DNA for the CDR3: TGTGCCAGTACGGACTCCCTTGGCGGGAGGCTCACAGATACGCAGTATTTT.

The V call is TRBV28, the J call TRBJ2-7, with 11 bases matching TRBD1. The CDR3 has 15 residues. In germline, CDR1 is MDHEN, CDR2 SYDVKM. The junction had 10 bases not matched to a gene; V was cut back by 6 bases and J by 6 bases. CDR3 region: CASRAPGQGVLEQYF. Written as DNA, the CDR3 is TGTGCCAGCAGAGCTCCGGGACAGGGGGTCCTCGAGCAGTACTTC. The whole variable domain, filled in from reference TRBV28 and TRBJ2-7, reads DVKVTQSSRYLVKRTGEKVFLECVQDMDHENMFWYRQDPGLGLRLIYFSYDVKMKEKGDIPEGYSVSREKKERFSLILESASTNQTSMYLCASRAPGQGVLEQYFGPGTRLTVT.

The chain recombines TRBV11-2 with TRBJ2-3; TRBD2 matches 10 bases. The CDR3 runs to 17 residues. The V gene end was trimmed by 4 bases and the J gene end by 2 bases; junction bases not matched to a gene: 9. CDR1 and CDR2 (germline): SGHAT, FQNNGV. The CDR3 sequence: CASSSSSSGGDTDTQYF. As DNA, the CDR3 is TGTGCCAGCAGCTCCTCGTCGAGCGGGGGGGACACAGATACGCAGTATTTT.

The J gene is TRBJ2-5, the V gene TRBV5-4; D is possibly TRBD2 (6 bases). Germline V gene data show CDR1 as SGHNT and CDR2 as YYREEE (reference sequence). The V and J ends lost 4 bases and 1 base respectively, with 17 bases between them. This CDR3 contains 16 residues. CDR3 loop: CASSPSGGDGQETQYF. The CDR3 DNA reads TGTGCCAGCAGCCCCTCCGGGGGAGACGGCCAAGAGACCCAGTACTTC.

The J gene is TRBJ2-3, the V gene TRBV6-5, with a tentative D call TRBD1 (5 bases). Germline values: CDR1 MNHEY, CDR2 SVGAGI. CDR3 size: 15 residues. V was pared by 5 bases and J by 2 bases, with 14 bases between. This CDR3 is CASSLMGQNTDTQYF. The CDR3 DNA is TGTGCCAGCAGTCTCATGGGGCAGAACACAGATACGCAGTATTTT.

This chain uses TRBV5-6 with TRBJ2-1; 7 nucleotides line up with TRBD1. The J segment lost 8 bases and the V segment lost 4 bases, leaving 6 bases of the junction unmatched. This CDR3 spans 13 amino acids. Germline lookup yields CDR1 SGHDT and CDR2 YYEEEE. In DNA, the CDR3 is TGTGCCAGCAGCACAAGACAGGGCGATGAGCAGTTCTTC. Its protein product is CASSTRQGDEQFF.

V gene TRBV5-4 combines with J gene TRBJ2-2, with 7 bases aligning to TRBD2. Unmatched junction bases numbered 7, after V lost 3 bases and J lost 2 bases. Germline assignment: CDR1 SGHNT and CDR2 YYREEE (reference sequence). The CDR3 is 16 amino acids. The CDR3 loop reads CASSSYREGNTGELFF. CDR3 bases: TGTGCCAGCAGCTCGTATAGGGAGGGAAACACCGGGGAGCTGTTTTTT. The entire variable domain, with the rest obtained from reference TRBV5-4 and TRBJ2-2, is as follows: ETGVTQSPTHLIKTRGQQVTLRCSSQSGHNTVSWYQQALGQGPQFIFQYYREEENGRGNFPPRFSGLQFPNYSSELNVNALELDDSALYLCASSSYREGNTGELFFGEGSRLTVL.